This TCR beta chain appears in the sequencing data of a study of T-cell memory formation after mild COVID-19. Study summary: TCR clusters showed largely donor specificity.

A single record per CDR3 protein comes from TCRdb applying MiXCR to the 5' RACE reads. The sample carries around 80,000 distinct CDR3 sequences, roughly 13% recorded once. This clonotype appeared a few times. Its specificity is unknown. The CDR3 runs 14 residues. Looked up from germline, CDR1 is SGHTA and CDR2 is FQGTGA. Between the trimmed V and J ends, which lost 2 bases and 1 base, there was a span of 8 bases. Study-wide results and caveats: The study found contracting CD4+ clones mainly in CM and EM and contracting CD8+ clones in EMRA.

The chain has TRBV7-3 and TRBJ1-1; D may be TRBD1 (5 bases). The sequence was obtained from a man between 18 and 29 years old who had mild COVID-19 (a few samples of this study predate the infection). Cell type and time point are not known. The material sequenced was PBMCs or a T cell subset sorted from them (not recorded which). The CDR3 sequence is CASSLGAANTEAFF. CDR3 bases: TGTGCCAGCAGCTTAGGGGCGGCGAACACTGAAGCTTTCTTT.